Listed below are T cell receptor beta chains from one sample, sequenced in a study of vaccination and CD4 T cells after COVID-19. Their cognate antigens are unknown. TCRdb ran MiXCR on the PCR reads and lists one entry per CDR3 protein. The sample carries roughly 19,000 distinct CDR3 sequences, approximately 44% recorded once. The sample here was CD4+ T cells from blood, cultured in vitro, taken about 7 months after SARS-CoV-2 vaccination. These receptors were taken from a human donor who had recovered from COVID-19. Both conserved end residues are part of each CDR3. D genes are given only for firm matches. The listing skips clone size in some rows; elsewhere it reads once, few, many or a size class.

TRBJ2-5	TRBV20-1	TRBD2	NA	CSAPGLARETQYF	TGCAGTGCCCCGGGACTAGCTCGGGAGACCCAGTACTTC
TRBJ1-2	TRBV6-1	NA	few	CASSVGRTVNYGYTF	TGTGCCAGCAGTGTCGGCAGAACAGTTAACTATGGCTACACCTTC
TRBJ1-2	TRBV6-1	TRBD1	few	CASSKSPGQGFYGYTF	TGTGCCAGCAGTAAATCCCCCGGACAGGGGTTCTATGGCTACACCTTC
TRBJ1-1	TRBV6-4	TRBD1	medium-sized	CASSDSDRATEAFF	TGTGCCAGCAGTGACTCCGACAGGGCCACTGAAGCTTTCTTT
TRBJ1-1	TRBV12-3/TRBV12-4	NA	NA	CASSKRGADTEAFF	TGTGCCAGCAGCAAACGTGGGGCCGACACTGAAGCTTTCTTT
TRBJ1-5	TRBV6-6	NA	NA	CASSSVYGNQPQHF	TGTGCCAGCAGTTCCGTCTACGGCAATCAGCCCCAGCATTTT
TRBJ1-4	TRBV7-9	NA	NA	CASGKLGDKREKLFF	TGTGCCAGCGGCAAGCTTGGCGACAAGAGGGAAAAACTGTTTTTT
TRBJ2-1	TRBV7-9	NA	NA	CASSSALWGDEQFF	TGTGCCAGCAGCTCCGCATTATGGGGGGATGAGCAGTTCTTC
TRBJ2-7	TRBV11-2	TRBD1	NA	CASSTRDSYEQYF	TGTGCCAGCAGCACAAGGGACAGCTACGAGCAGTACTTC
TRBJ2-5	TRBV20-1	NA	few	CSASFYRVRETQYF	TGCAGTGCTAGTTTCTACCGGGTTCGGGAGACCCAGTACTTC
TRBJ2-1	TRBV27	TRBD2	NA	CASSARGTSYNEQFF	TGTGCCAGCAGTGCGCGGGGGACCTCCTACAATGAGCAGTTCTTC
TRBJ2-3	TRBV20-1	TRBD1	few	CSARPTGLTDTQYF	TGCAGTGCTAGACCGACAGGGCTCACAGATACGCAGTATTTT
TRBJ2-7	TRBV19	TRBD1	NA	CASSISGTGGNYEQYF	TGTGCCAGTAGTATATCCGGGACAGGGGGGAACTACGAGCAGTACTTC
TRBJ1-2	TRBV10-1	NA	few	CATSHFGTLFFGYTF	TGCGCCACCTCGCACTTTGGGACATTATTCTTCGGCTACACCTTC
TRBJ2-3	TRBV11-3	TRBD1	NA	CASSLWQGADTQYF	TGTGCCAGCAGCTTATGGCAGGGGGCTGATACGCAGTATTTT
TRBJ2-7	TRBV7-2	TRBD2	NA	CASSLAGSGGIYEQYF	TGTGCCAGCAGCTTAGCGGGTAGCGGGGGAATCTACGAGCAGTACTTC
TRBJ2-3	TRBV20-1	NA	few	CSAGGAASTDTQYF	TGCAGTGCCGGGGGAGCGGCTAGCACAGATACGCAGTATTTT
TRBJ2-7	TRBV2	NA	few	CASSGQHYEQYF	TGTGCCAGCAGTGGACAGCATTACGAGCAGTACTTC
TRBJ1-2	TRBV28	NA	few	CASSSRDGGYTF	TGTGCCAGCAGTTCCAGGGACGGGGGCTACACCTTC
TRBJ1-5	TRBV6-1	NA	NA	CASSDGPPQHF	TGTGCCAGCAGTGATGGTCCGCCCCAGCATTTT
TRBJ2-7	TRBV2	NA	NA	CASRKRGGGYEQYF	TGTGCCAGCAGAAAAAGGGGGGGCGGCTACGAGCAGTACTTC
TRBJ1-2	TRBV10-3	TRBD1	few	CAIKRTGWALDGYTF	TGTGCCATAAAAAGGACAGGGTGGGCCCTAGATGGCTACACCTTC
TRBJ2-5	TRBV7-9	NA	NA	CASTTLGGLPETQYF	TGTGCCAGCACCACTTTGGGGGGATTGCCGGAGACCCAGTACTTC
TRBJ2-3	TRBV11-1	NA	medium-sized	CASTRQVGGTDTQYF	TGTGCCAGCACACGTCAGGTGGGAGGCACAGATACGCAGTATTTT
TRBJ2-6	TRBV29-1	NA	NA	CSVQGIAGANVLTF	TGCAGCGTGCAGGGTATCGCTGGGGCCAACGTCCTGACTTTC
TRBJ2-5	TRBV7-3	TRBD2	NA	CASSLREGETQYF	TGTGCCAGCAGCTTGCGGGAGGGGGAGACCCAGTACTTC
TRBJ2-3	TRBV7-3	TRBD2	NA	CASSLLAGAGDTQYF	TGTGCCAGCAGCCTACTAGCGGGAGCAGGAGATACGCAGTATTTT
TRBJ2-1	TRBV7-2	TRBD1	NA	CASSQGGYEQFF	TGTGCCAGCAGCCAAGGGGGCTATGAGCAGTTCTTC
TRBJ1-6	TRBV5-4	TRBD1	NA	CASSSGQGASPLHF	TGTGCCAGCAGCTCGGGACAGGGGGCTTCACCCCTCCACTTT
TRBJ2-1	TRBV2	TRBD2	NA	CASSEDSGGAWNEQFF	TGTGCCAGCAGTGAAGACAGCGGGGGGGCATGGAATGAGCAGTTCTTC
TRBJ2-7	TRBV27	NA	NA	CASSLSYSYEQYF	TGTGCCAGCAGTTTATCGTACTCCTACGAGCAGTACTTC
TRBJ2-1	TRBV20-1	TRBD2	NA	CSAHSWGYGGRESSYNEQFF	TGCAGTGCCCATAGTTGGGGATATGGGGGGAGGGAAAGCTCCTACAATGAGCAGTTCTTC
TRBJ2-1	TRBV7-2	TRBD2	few	CASRPLAQSYNEQFF	TGTGCCAGCAGACCACTAGCGCAATCCTACAATGAGCAGTTCTTC
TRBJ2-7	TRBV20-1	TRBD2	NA	CSARWGTSGDNYEQYF	TGCAGTGCTCGATGGGGGACTAGCGGGGATAACTACGAGCAGTACTTC
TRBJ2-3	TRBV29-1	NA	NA	CSVAGASGTDTQYF	TGCAGCGTTGCGGGGGCTAGCGGCACAGATACGCAGTATTTT
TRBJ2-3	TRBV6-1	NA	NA	CASKLLGRDTQYF	TGTGCCAGCAAATTACTGGGGCGGGATACGCAGTATTTT
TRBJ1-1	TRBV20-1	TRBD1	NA	CSAGTGLNTEAFF	TGCAGTGCCGGGACAGGGTTGAACACTGAAGCTTTCTTT
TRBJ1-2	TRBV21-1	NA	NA	CASSAEGGSYGYTF	TGTGCCAGCAGCGCGGAAGGGGGCTCCTATGGCTACACCTTC
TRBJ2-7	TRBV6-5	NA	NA	CASSYPGHYEQYF	TGTGCCAGCAGTTACCCGGGACACTACGAGCAGTACTTC
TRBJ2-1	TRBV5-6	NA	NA	CASSWSGGPDNEQFF	TGTGCCAGCAGTTGGAGCGGAGGTCCAGACAATGAGCAGTTCTTC
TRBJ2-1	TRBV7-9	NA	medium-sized	CASSVPRGTSSYNEQFF	TGTGCCAGCAGCGTCCCGAGGGGCACGAGCTCCTACAATGAGCAGTTCTTC